What follows are 15 T cell receptor beta chains derived from one specimen sequenced in a study of technical replicates of blood from several donors. Assay: immunoSEQ multiplex PCR; the TCRdb copy retains only in-frame clones and omits some. The sample has under 85,000 clones, 95% to 97% seen once. Sequences were obtained from T cells isolated from PBMCs. These receptors were collected from a human donor in good health.

The chain recombines TRBV5-1 with TRBJ2-7; 7 bases match TRBD1. J lost 3 bases, V lost 0 bases, and 3 bases had no gene match. This CDR3 contains 14 residues. The germline gives CDR1 SGHRS, CDR2 YFSETQ. The CDR3 nucleotides read TGCGCCAGCAGCTTGGTAGGGACAGACTACGAGCAGTACTTC. It yields the protein CASSLVGTDYEQYF.

The chain employs TRBV7-9 and TRBJ2-5, with TRBD2 identical over 15 bases. Germline loops: CDR1 SEHNR, CDR2 FQNEAQ (reference sequence). The CDR3 totals 15 residues. J gave up 4 bases and V 4 bases, and 1 base lay outside the gene matches. CDR3 sequence reads: CASSWGLAGGETQYF. The CDR3 region has the DNA TGTGCCAGCAGCTGGGGACTAGCGGGAGGAGAGACCCAGTACTTC.

CDR3 protein: CASSVQGWGYTF. The DNA for the CDR3 is TGTGCCAGCAGTGTACAGGGCTGGGGCTACACCTTC. The chain employs TRBV25-1 and TRBJ1-2, with a possible D match to TRBD1 (6 bases). V was pared by 4 bases and J by 8 bases, with 11 bases between. The CDR3 sequence is 12 residues long. Germline V gene lookup returns CDR1 MGHDK and CDR2 SYGVNS.

The chain uses TRBV11-3 and TRBJ2-7; TRBD1 aligns across 9 bases. After removal of 6 bases from V and 3 bases from J, the junction contained 3 bases not matched to a gene. The CDR3 runs 13 residues. CDR1 is SGHNT and CDR2 is YENEEA in the germline V gene. Here the CDR3 DNA reads TGTGCCAGCAGAACGACAGGGGGCTACGAGCAGTACTTC. Its translation is CASRTTGGYEQYF.

The V and J genes are TRBV15 and TRBJ2-3; tentative D call: TRBD2 (6 bases). V was pared by 2 bases and J by 6 bases, with 15 bases between. Germline V gene sequence: CDR1 LNHNV, CDR2 YYDKDF (reference sequence). This CDR3 comprises 15 residues. This CDR3 reads CATSRSLSGGDTQYF. CDR3 in DNA: TGTGCCACCAGCAGATCCCTTAGCGGTGGGGATACGCAGTATTTT.

This chain uses TRBV19 with TRBJ2-1; a weak D match, TRBD2 (6 bases). The CDR3 has 12 amino acids. The V gene's germline CDR1 is LNHDA and CDR2 SQIVND (reference sequence). Trimming pared 3 bases from V and 6 bases from J, leaving 6 bases between. In DNA form, the CDR3 reads TGTGCCAGTAGTATCGGGGGCAATGAGCAGTTCTTC. Translating it yields CASSIGGNEQFF.

This clone was picked up one time. The gene calls are TRBV25-1 and TRBJ2-1, with TRBD2 matching over 7 bases. The length of the CDR3 is 15 residues. Germline trimming cut 3 bases from V and 6 bases from J; bases unmatched to any gene: 8. CDR1 and CDR2 from the germline V gene are MGHDK and SYGVNS. The DNA for the CDR3 is TGTGCCAGCAGTGACCCGGGGGAGGGCCTCAATGAGCAGTTCTTC. This codes for CASSDPGEGLNEQFF.

This clone showed up just a few times. In nucleotides, the CDR3 is TGTGCCAGTAGTATAGACTTGACAGGGCCCGGAAACACCATATATTTT. The encoded protein is CASSIDLTGPGNTIYF. The chain employs TRBV19 and TRBJ1-3, with 7 bases aligning to TRBD1. With V trimmed by 0 bases and J by 4 bases, 6 bases remained unmatched. The CDR3 is made up of 16 amino acids. Germline V gene lookup returns CDR1 LNHDA and CDR2 SQIVND (reference sequence). Full variable domain (outside the CDR3, taken from reference TRBV19 and TRBJ1-3): DGGITQSPKYLFRKEGQNVTLSCEQNLNHDAMYWYRQDPGQGLRLIYYSQIVNDFQKGDIAEGYSVSREKKESFPLTVTSAQKNPTAFYLCASSIDLTGPGNTIYFGEGSWLTVV.

The rearrangement joins TRBV5-1 to TRBJ2-5; TRBD2 matches 8 bases. V trimming: 1 base; J trimming: 4 bases; junction bases outside the gene matches: 6. The CDR3 runs to 15 residues. CDR1 and CDR2 (germline): SGHRS, YFSETQ. This chain's CDR3 is CASSLSGSRSETQYF. The CDR3 nucleotides are TGCGCCAGCAGCTTGAGCGGGAGTAGGTCAGAGACCCAGTACTTC.

The chain is built from TRBV10-3 and TRBJ1-1, with D perhaps matching TRBD1 (5 bases). The germline CDR1 and CDR2 sequences are ENHRY and SYGVKD. Trimming removed 0 bases from V and 1 base from J, with 9 bases in between. CDR3 length equals 15 residues. The CDR3 spells CAISESGGGNTEAFF. The CDR3 DNA is TGTGCCATCAGTGAGTCGGGGGGAGGGAACACTGAAGCTTTCTTT.

A single count supports this clone. The chain employs TRBV30 and TRBJ2-3; TRBD2 might be the D (5 bases). Germline values: CDR1 GTSNPN, CDR2 SVGIG (reference sequence). This CDR3 contains 16 residues. Trimming stripped 5 bases from V and 2 bases from J, with 20 bases between. CDR3 sequence (DNA): TGTGCCTGGGGGTCTAGCTACTCTTACTCCACAGATACGCAGTATTTT. It specifies CAWGSSYSYSTDTQYF.

The chain has TRBV9 and TRBJ2-5; 13 bases fit TRBD2. The CDR3 totals 16 residues. Looked up from germline, CDR1 is SGDLS and CDR2 is YYNGEE. Trimming took 4 bases from V and 4 from J; bases not matched to a gene: 7. CDR3: CASSPSLAGGPETQYF. DNA of the CDR3: TGTGCCAGCAGCCCCTCACTAGCGGGAGGGCCAGAGACCCAGTACTTC.

The chain links TRBV5-1 to TRBJ2-5; the match to TRBD1 covers 7 bases. Germline assignment: CDR1 SGHRS and CDR2 YFSETQ. After removal of 4 bases from V and 5 bases from J, the junction contained 8 bases not matched to a gene. This CDR3 contains 14 residues. The CDR3 bases are TGCGCCAGCAGCCCGGATGGCAGGGGGGAGACCCAGTACTTC. It codes for CASSPDGRGETQYF.

V and J are TRBV5-8 and TRBJ2-1; D might be TRBD1 (6 bases). This CDR3 spans 15 amino acids. Germline-derived CDR1 and CDR2 are SGHTS and YDEGEE. V shed 0 bases and J shed 10 bases, with 17 bases lying between them. CDR3 coding DNA: TGTGCCAGCAGCTTGGAGGACAGCCGAATCGGCGAGCAGTTCTTC. Amino acids: CASSLEDSRIGEQFF.

This chain connects TRBV6-5 to TRBJ2-5; maybe TRBD1 (6 bases). Trimming stripped 6 bases from V and 5 bases from J, with 19 bases between. This CDR3 has 15 residues. The germline CDR1 and CDR2 sequences are MNHEY and SVGAGI. The CDR3 nucleotides are TGTGCCAGCAGCCAGTCGTGGCAGGGGAGCGAGACCCAGTACTTC. Translating gives CASSQSWQGSETQYF.